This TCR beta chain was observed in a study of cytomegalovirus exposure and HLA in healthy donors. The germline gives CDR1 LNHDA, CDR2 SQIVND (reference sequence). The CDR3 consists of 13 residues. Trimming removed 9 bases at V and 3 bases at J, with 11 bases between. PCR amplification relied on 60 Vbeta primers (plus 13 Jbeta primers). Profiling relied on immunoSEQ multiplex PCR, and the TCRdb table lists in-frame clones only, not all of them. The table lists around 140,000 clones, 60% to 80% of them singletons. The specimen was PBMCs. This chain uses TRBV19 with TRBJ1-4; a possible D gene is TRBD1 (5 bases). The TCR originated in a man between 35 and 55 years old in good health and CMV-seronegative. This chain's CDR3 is CASRQHPNEKLFF. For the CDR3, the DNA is TGTGCCAGCCGACAGCACCCTAATGAAAAACTGTTTTTT.